This T cell receptor (beta chain) was profiled in a study of blood T cell repertoires in COVID-19. For the study at large: Acute and convalescent COVID-19 samples came from the United States, Italy and Spain.

Enrollees, about 18 to 90 years old, lived in fewer than 25 US areas. Cohort allocation depended upon clinical history that participants reported. In the authors' workflow: Amplifying reference gene primers gave estimates of nucleated cell counts. Generated by immunoSEQ multiplex PCR, the TCRdb table keeps only in-frame clones and is missing some. V, J and clone size are those of that table, while D and trimming were read from the DNA. The table lists some 270,000 clones, around 81% of them singletons. Looked up from germline, CDR1 is SNHLY and CDR2 is FYNNEI. This CDR3 spans 14 amino acids. Trimming pared 3 bases from V and 4 bases from J, leaving 10 bases between.

The chain carries TRBV2 and TRBJ1-5; D not certain. What was sequenced was PBMCs or T cells enriched from blood (not recorded which). The sequence derives from a middle-aged man who had recovered from COVID-19. The CDR3: CASSDWTGNQPQHF. For the CDR3, the DNA is TGTGCCAGCAGTGACTGGACGGGGAATCAGCCCCAGCATTTT.